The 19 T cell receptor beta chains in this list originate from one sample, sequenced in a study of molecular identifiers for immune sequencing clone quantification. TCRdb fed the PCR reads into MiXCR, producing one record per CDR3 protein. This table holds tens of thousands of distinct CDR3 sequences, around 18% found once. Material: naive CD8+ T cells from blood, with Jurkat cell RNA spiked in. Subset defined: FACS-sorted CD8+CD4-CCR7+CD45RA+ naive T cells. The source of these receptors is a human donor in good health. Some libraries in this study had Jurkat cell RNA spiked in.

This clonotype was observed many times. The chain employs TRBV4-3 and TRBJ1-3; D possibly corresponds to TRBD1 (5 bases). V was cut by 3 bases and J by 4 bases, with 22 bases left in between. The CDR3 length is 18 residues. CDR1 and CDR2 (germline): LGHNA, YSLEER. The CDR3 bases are TGCGCCAGCAGCCATTTTAGATTCGAAGGGGTGTCCGGAAACACCATATATTTT. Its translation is CASSHFRFEGVSGNTIYF.

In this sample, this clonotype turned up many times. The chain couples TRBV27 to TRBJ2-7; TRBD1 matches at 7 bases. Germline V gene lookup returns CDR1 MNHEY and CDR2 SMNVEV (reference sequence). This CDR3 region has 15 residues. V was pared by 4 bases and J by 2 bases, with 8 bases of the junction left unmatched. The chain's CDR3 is CASSSHRDRPYEQYF. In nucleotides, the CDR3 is TGTGCCAGCAGTTCACACCGGGACAGACCCTACGAGCAGTACTTC.

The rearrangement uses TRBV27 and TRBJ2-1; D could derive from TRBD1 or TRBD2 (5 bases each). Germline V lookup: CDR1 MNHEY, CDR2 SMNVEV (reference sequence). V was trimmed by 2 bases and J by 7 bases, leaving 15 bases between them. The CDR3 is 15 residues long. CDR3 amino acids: CASSLVGPARNEQFF. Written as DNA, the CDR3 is TGTGCCAGCAGTTTAGTGGGACCAGCGAGGAATGAGCAGTTCTTC.

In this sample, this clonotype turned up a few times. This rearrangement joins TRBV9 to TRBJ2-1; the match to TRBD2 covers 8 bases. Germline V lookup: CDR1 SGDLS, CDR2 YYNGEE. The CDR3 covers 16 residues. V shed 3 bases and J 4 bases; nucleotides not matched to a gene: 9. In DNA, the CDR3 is TGTGCCAGCAGCGCCCAAGCGGGAGATTTATACAATGAGCAGTTCTTC. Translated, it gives CASSAQAGDLYNEQFF.

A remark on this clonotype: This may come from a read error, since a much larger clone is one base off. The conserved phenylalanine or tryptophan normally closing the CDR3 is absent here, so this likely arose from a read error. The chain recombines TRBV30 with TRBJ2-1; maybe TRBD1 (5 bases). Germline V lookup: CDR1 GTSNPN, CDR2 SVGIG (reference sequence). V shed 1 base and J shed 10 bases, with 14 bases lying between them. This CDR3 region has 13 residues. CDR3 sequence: CAWSANRLREQFL. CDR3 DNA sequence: TGTGCCTGGAGTGCGAACAGGTTACGGGAGCAGTTCCTC.

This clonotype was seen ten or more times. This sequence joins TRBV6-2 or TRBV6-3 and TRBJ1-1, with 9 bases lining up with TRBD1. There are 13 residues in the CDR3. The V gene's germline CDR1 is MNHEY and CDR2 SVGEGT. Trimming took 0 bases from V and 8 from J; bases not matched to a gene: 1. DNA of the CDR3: TGTGCCAGCAGTTACTCCGGGACAGGGGAAGCTTTCTTT. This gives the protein CASSYSGTGEAFF.

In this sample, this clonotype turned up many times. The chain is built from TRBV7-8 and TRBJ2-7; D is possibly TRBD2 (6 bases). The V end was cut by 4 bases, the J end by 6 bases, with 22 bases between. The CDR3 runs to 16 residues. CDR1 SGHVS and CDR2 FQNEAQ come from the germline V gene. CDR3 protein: CASSSGLSEFSREQYF. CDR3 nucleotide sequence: TGTGCCAGCAGCTCAGGACTATCCGAATTTTCCCGCGAGCAGTACTTC.

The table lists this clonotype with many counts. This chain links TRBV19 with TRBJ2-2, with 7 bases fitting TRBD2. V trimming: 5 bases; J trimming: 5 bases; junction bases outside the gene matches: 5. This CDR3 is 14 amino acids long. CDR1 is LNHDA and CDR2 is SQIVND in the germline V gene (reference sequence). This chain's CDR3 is CASSPAGVTGELFF. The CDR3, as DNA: TGTGCCAGTAGTCCTGCGGGAGTAACCGGGGAGCTGTTTTTT.

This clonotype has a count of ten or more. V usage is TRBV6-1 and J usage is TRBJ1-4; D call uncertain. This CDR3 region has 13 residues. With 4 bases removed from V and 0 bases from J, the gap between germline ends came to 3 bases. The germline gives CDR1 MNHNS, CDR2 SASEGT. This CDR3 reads CASSGATNEKLFF. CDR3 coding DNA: TGTGCCAGCAGTGGTGCAACTAATGAAAAACTGTTTTTT.

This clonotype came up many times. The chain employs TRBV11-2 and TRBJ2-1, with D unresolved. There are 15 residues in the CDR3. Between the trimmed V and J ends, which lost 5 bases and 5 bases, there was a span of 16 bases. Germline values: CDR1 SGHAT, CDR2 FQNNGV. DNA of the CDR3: TGTGCCAGCAGCCCCCGTTGGGCAGTGAACAATGAGCAGTTCTTC. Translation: CASSPRWAVNNEQFF.

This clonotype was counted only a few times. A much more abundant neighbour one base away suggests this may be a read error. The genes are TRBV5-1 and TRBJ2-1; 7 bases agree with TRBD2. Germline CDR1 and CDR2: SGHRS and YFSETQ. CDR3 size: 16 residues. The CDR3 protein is CASSLRGLADYNEQIF. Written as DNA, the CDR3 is TGCGCCAGCAGCTTAAGGGGCCTAGCGGACTACAATGAGCAGATCTTC.

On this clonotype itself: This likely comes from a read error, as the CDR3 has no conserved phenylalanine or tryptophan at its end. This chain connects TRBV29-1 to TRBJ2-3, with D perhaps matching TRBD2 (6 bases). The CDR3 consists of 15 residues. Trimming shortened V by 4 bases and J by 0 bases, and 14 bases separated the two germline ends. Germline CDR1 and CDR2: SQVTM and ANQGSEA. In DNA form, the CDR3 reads TGCAGCGTTGGGGGGGAGAGGGAGAGCACAGATACGCAGTATTCT. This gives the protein CSVGGERESTDTQYS.

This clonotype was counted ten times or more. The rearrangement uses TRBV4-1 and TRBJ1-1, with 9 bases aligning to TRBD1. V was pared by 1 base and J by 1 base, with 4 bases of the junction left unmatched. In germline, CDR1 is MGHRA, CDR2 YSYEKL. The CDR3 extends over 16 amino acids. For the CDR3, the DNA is TGCGCCAGCAGCCAAGCCGTGGGACAGGGGAACACTGAAGCTTTCTTT. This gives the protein CASSQAVGQGNTEAFF.

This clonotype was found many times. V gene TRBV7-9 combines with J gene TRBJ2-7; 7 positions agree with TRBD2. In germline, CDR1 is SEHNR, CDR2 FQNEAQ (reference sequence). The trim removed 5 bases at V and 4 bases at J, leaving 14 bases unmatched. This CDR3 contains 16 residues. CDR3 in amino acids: CASSPRLAESSYEQYF. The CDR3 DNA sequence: TGTGCCAGCAGCCCGCGACTAGCCGAATCCTCTTACGAGCAGTACTTC.

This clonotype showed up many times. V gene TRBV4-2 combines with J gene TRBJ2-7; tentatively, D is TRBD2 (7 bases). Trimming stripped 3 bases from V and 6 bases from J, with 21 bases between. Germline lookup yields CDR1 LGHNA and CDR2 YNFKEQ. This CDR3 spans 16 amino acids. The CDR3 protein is CASSQTLGGGRAEQYF. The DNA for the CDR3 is TGTGCCAGCAGCCAGACCTTGGGGGGGGGCCGCGCCGAGCAGTACTTC.

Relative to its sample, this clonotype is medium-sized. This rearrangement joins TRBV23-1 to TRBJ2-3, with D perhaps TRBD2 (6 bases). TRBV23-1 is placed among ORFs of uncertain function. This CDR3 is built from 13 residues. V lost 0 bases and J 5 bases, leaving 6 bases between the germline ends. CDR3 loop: CASSQSEGDTQYF. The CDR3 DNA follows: TGCGCCAGCAGTCAATCGGAGGGAGATACGCAGTATTTT.

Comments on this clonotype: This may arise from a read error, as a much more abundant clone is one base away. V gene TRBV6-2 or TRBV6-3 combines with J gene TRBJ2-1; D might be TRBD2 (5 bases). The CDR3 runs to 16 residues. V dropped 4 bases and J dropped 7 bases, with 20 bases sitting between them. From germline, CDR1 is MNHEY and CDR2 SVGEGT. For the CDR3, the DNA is TGTGCCAGCAGTTTTTCTGATGGGAGTGTAGGAAATGAGCAGTTCTTC. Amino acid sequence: CASSFSDGSVGNEQFF.

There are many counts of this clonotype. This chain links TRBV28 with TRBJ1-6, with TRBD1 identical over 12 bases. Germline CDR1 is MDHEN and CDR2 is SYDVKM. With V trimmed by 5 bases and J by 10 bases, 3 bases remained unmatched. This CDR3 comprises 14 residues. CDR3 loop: CASSHGTGGSPLHF. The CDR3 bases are TGTGCCAGCAGTCATGGGACAGGGGGCTCACCCCTCCACTTT. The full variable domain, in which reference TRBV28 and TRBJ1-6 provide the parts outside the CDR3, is DVKVTQSSRYLVKRTGEKVFLECVQDMDHENMFWYRQDPGLGLRLIYFSYDVKMKEKGDIPEGYSVSREKKERFSLILESASTNQTSMYLCASSHGTGGSPLHFGNGTRLTVT.

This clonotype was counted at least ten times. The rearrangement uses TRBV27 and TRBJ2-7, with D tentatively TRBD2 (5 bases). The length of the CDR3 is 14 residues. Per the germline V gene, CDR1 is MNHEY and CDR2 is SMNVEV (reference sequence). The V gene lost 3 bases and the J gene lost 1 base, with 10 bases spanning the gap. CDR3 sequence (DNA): TGTGCCAGCAGTTTGGTACGGGATTCCTACGAGCAGTACTTC. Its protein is CASSLVRDSYEQYF.